This T cell receptor (beta chain) is from a study of T cell repertoires in cytomegalovirus infection. Looking at the study overall: CMV epitopes that were recently identified and HLA-C-restricted were used alongside well-studied HLA-B-restricted ones. Public TCR beta signatures marked donors with CMV infection and the matching HLA.

The study, taken as a whole, reports: HLA-C-restricted, CMV-specific TCR beta clonotypes were dominant ex vivo.

Concerning this clonotype: Its specificity is not known.

A single record per CDR3 protein comes from TCRdb applying MiXCR to the reads. The data show about 900,000 distinct CDR3 sequences, with around a third seen just once and 11% to 15% held by the top ten. CDR1 and CDR2 from the germline V gene are SGDLS and YYNGEE. V lost 6 bases to trimming and J lost 0 bases; unmatched junction nucleotides: 12. This CDR3 is built from 18 residues. Material: cultured CD8+ T cells from PBMCs, obtained from culture after CMV antigen stimulation. This TCR came from a human donor in good health (CMV status not recorded). Some clones in this sample may be carry-over from other donors' samples. The genes are TRBV9 and TRBJ2-1; 10 nucleotides agree with TRBD2. The CDR3 loop is CASTQGVAGGSSYNEQFF. The CDR3 DNA sequence: TGTGCCAGCACCCAAGGGGTAGCGGGGGGAAGCTCCTACAATGAGCAGTTCTTC.